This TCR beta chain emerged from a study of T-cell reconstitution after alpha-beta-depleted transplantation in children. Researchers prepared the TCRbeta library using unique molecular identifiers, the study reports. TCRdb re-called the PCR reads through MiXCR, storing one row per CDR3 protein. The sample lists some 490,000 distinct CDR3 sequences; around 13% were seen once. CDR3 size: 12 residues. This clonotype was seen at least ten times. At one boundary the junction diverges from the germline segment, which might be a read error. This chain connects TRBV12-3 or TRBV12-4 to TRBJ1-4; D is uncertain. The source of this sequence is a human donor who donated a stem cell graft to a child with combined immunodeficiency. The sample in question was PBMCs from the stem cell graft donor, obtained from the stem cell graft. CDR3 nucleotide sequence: TGCGCCAGCAGCTTAGGTGGTGAAAAACTGTTTTTT. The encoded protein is CASSLGGEKLFF.